The clone carrying this T cell receptor beta chain was observed many times. What it binds is not known. The sample comes from a study of Graves' ophthalmopathy and Graves' hyperthyroidism. Study observations and caveats: Sensitivity of roughly 88% and specificity of 65% to 83% were achieved when a 13-signature model separated ophthalmopathy from stable hyperthyroidism.

Investigators amplified TCR beta CDR3 regions from RNA transcripts. First-round RT-PCR with HTBI primers preceded a second-round multiplex PCR. TCRdb ran MiXCR on the multiplex PCR reads and lists one entry per CDR3 protein. The data hold roughly 350,000 distinct CDR3 sequences, with approximately 17% observed a single time. This CDR3 is built from 12 residues. Deletions cut 7 bases from V and 3 bases from J, with 9 bases between. Germline-derived CDR1 and CDR2 are SNHLY and FYNNEI. The chain couples TRBV2 to TRBJ1-2; the D is unclear. The sequencing input was peripheral blood. The sequence came from an adult woman with stable Graves' hyperthyroidism. This chain's CDR3 is CASILTHYGYTF. In DNA, the CDR3 is TGTGCCAGCATCCTTACACACTATGGCTACACCTTC.